This entry features one T cell receptor beta chain sequence. This sample stems from a study of identical twins. TCRdb reprocessed the 5' RACE reads with MiXCR, giving one entry per CDR3 protein. The data show roughly 540,000 distinct CDR3 sequences, approximately 22% seen once. This CDR3 has 18 residues. Per germline, CDR1 ENHRY and CDR2 SYGVKD. V lost 4 bases to trimming and J lost 0 bases; unmatched junction nucleotides: 12. These records were also assigned to another study, of T cells expressing NK-cell markers.

The chain carries TRBV10-3 and TRBJ2-3, with 8 bases fitting TRBD2. This clonotype originated in a woman between 18 and 29 years old in good health. Sequencing was performed on CD4+ T cells sorted from blood. The CDR3 protein is CAISAYLTGGPSTDTQYF. The CDR3 DNA sequence: TGTGCCATCAGTGCTTACTTGACGGGGGGGCCGAGCACAGATACGCAGTATTTT.